The rows below give T cell receptor beta chains drawn from one sample of a study of blood T cell repertoires in COVID-19. Libraries were prepared by immunoSEQ multiplex PCR; TCRdb keeps only in-frame clonotypes and omits some of them. The sample contains approximately 150,000 clones, more than 75% of which appear only once. The sequencing input was peripheral blood. These receptors were obtained from a woman between 45 and 60 years old with acute or convalescent COVID-19. CDR3s include the opening cysteine and the closing phenylalanine or tryptophan. The D gene is left open where the match is weak. Not all rows give a size; the values are once, few, many and, for expanded clones, a class.

v_gene,abundance,j_gene,d_gene,CDR3nt,CDR3aa
TRBV27,few,TRBJ2-5,-,TGTGCCAGCAGTTTCGCCACAGGGTCCTACCAAGAGACCCAGTACTTC,CASSFATGSYQETQYF
TRBV12-3/TRBV12-4,-,TRBJ2-4,-,TGTGCCAGCAGTTTAAGGCCCGGGACACCCCAGTACTTC,CASSLRPGTPQYF
TRBV19,-,TRBJ1-4,TRBD1,TGTGCCAGTAGTACAACAGGGACAGGAGAAAAACTGTTTTTT,CASSTTGTGEKLFF
TRBV2,-,TRBJ2-2,TRBD2,TGTGCCAGTACCGGCGGTAGCGGGGGGATCACCGGGGAGCTGTTTTTT,CASTGGSGGITGELFF
TRBV6-6,-,TRBJ1-2,TRBD1,TGTGCCAGCAGCCCTCCTGACAGGGGAGACTATGGCTACACCTTC,CASSPPDRGDYGYTF
TRBV7-3,-,TRBJ1-2,TRBD1,TGTGCCAGCTCAGGAGGGGACAGGGGAGGCTACACCTTC,CASSGGDRGGYTF
TRBV2,-,TRBJ1-4,-,TGTGCCAGCAGTGGGACCGACGGGAGGAATGAAAAACTGTTTTTT,CASSGTDGRNEKLFF
TRBV3-1/TRBV3-2,-,TRBJ1-2,-,TGTGCCAGCAGCCATTACAGGGAAGGAGCAGATGGCTACACCTTC,CASSHYREGADGYTF
TRBV28,once,TRBJ1-4,-,TGTGCCAGCAGTTTATTGGACAGCGGCCAACTGTTTTTT,CASSLLDSGQLFF
TRBV7-2,-,TRBJ1-1,-,TGTGCCAGCAGCTTTGGCGGGGGTGAAGCTTTCTTT,CASSFGGGEAFF
TRBV19,-,TRBJ1-6,-,TGTGCCAGTAGTAAACAGACAAGCCGGGGTGTTTCACCCCTCCACTTT,CASSKQTSRGVSPLHF
TRBV7-9,-,TRBJ1-1,-,TGTGCCAGCAGCCCAGTCCTAGTACGGGGGGCTCTAGCTGAAGCTTTCTTT,CASSPVLVRGALAEAFF
TRBV3-1/TRBV3-2,-,TRBJ2-2,-,TGTGCCAGCAGCCTCGGGTCCGGGGAGCTGTTTTTT,CASSLGSGELFF
TRBV6-5,-,TRBJ1-5,TRBD1,TGTGCCAGCAGGGGGACAGCTCCCACGGATCAGCCCCAGCATTTT,CASRGTAPTDQPQHF
TRBV10-3,-,TRBJ1-1,TRBD1,TGTGCCATCAGGGGGACAGGGGGCATGAACACTGAAGCTTTCTTT,CAIRGTGGMNTEAFF
TRBV9,-,TRBJ2-7,-,TGTGCCAGCAGCGTAGGGGGACACCGAGGGGCCTACGAGCAGTACTTC,CASSVGGHRGAYEQYF
TRBV2,-,TRBJ1-5,-,TGTGCCAGCAGTCAACCCCCCCAGACAGTGAATCAGCCCCAGCATTTT,CASSQPPQTVNQPQHF
TRBV19,-,TRBJ2-7,-,TGTGCCAGTAGAATAACAGAAAGCTCCTACGAGCAGTACTTC,CASRITESSYEQYF
TRBV5-5,-,TRBJ1-6,-,TGTGCCAGCAGCCCAGGTCCTTCACCCCTCCACTTT,CASSPGPSPLHF
TRBV2,-,TRBJ1-1,-,TGTGCCAGCAGTGAAGCGCGGGGCCGGGACGTAGGCACTGAAGCTTTCTTT,CASSEARGRDVGTEAFF
TRBV7-2,-,TRBJ1-2,TRBD1,TGTGCCAGCAGCTGGGCCAGGACAGGACGACGATATGGCTACACCTTC,CASSWARTGRRYGYTF
TRBV5-6,many,TRBJ2-7,-,TGTGCCAGCGGGGGGGCTCGAGAGCAGTACTTC,CASGGAREQYF
TRBV27,-,TRBJ2-1,-,TGTGCCACCCGTGGCGGATACAATGAGCAGTTCTTC,CATRGGYNEQFF
TRBV6-5,-,TRBJ1-2,TRBD1,TGTGCCAGCAGTAACCCGACAGGGGAAGGAGGCTACACCTTC,CASSNPTGEGGYTF
TRBV28,-,TRBJ2-1,-,TGTGCCAGCAGTTTACGGGGGGCTTACTACAATGAGCAGTTCTTC,CASSLRGAYYNEQFF
TRBV19,-,TRBJ1-2,-,TGTGCCAGTTCGCCGGCAGGGTGGAACTATGGCTACACCTTC,CASSPAGWNYGYTF